This TCR beta chain was observed in a study of CD8 T cells in Susac syndrome. Random hexamers primed reverse transcription of 0.5 to 1 ug RNA. Amplification of TCR beta CDR3 by immunoSEQ multiplex PCR spanned 54 Vbeta and 13 Jbeta. TCRdb independently ran MiXCR on the immunoSEQ multiplex PCR reads; one entry per CDR3 protein. Of about 47,000 distinct CDR3 sequences listed, around 92% are singletons. The germline V and J ends were trimmed by 3 bases and 2 bases, with 16 bases remaining between them. CDR1 is SGHRS and CDR2 is YFSETQ in the germline V gene. The CDR3 length is 16 residues. This chain uses TRBV5-1 with TRBJ2-3; tentatively, D is TRBD2 (5 bases). The specimen sequenced was CD8+ T cells from PBMCs. The sequence was obtained from a human donor in good health. The CDR3 is CASSSHGRRITDTQYF. For the CDR3, the DNA is TGCGCCAGCAGCTCGCACGGACGGAGGATCACAGATACGCAGTATTTT.